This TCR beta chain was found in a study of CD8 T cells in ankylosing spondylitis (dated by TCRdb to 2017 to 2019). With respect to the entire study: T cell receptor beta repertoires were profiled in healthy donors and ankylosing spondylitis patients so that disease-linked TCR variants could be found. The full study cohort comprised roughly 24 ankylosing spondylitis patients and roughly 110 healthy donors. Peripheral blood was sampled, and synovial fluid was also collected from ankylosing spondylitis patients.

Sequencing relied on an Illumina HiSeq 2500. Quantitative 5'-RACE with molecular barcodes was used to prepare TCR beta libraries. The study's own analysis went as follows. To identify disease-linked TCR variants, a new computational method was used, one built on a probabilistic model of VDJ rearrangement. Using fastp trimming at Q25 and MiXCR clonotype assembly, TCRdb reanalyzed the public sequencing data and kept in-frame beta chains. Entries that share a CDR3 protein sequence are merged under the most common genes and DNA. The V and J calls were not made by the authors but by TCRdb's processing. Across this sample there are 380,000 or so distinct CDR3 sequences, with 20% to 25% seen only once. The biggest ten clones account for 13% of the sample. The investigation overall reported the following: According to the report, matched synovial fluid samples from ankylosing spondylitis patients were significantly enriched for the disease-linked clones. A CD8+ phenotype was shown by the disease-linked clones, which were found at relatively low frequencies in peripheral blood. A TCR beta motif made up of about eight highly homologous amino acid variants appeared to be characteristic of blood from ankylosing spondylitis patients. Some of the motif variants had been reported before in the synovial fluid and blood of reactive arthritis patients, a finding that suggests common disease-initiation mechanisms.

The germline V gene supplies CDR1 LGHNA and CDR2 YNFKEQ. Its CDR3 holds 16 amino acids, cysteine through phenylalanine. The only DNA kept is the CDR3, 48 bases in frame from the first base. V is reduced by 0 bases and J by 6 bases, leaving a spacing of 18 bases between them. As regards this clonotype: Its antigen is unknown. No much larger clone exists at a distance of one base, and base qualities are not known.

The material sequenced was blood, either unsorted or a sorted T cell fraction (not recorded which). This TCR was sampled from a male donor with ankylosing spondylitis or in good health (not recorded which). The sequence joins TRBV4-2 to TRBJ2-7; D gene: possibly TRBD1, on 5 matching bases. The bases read TGTGCCAGCAGCCAAGATCGAGCAGGGATGCTGGTCGAGCAGTACTTC. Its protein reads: CASSQDRAGMLVEQYF.